This T cell receptor (beta chain) was identified during a study of cytomegalovirus exposure and HLA in healthy donors. Study at large: When 398 donors were genotyped, more than 70% of them were found to fall in the Caucasian-associated ancestry cluster. Overall study results and limits: Previously analyzed data showed that most TCR beta V segments were productive at a frequency of about 87% or about 30%. Reports state that TCR beta sequences accurately predicted most subjects' HLA-A and HLA-B alleles. It was assumed in the presence/absence analyses that sequencing depth was roughly uniform across donors.

The germline gives CDR1 MNHNY, CDR2 SVGAGI (reference sequence). This CDR3 has 12 residues. Trimming removed 6 bases from V and 6 bases from J; junction bases left unmatched: 4. Details on this clone: The antigen is undetermined.

In the PCR, 60 Vbeta and 13 Jbeta primers were used. Here immunoSEQ multiplex PCR was the method, and the copy in TCRdb shows in-frame clones only, minus some. There are 90,000 to 150,000 clones in the sample; 70% to 80% occur only once, and just under 8.5% lies in the top ten. The TCR comes from a woman aged 40 to 50 in good health and CMV-seropositive. The specimen was PBMCs. J is TRBJ1-1 and V is TRBV6-6; TRBD1 matches at 7 bases. In DNA form, the CDR3 reads TGTGCCAGCAGCCTGACAGGGCCTGAAGCTTTCTTT. The encoded protein is CASSLTGPEAFF.